Below, 4 T cell receptor beta chains from the same sample are listed, as sequenced in a study of blood T cell repertoires in COVID-19. The table came from immunoSEQ multiplex PCR; TCRdb's copy has only in-frame clones and leaves some out. This table holds 140,000 to 150,000 clones, roughly 81% found once. The sequenced material came from peripheral blood. The receptors shown here come from a human donor with acute or convalescent COVID-19. The donor label of this sample is uncertain.

V is TRBV30 and J is TRBJ1-5; D might be TRBD1 (6 bases). V lost 4 bases and J lost 5, with 12 bases in between. Germline V lookup: CDR1 GTSNPN, CDR2 SVGIG (reference sequence). This CDR3 contains 13 residues. In DNA form, the CDR3 reads TGTGCCTGGACCACAGGGATCGATCAGCCCCAGCATTTT. Its translation is CAWTTGIDQPQHF.

This clone came up a few times. This chain uses TRBV21-1 with TRBJ1-1; TRBD1, the table's D call, was not compared with the DNA. TRBV21-1 is a recognized pseudogene. The CDR3 has 16 amino acids. CDR3 DNA: TGTGCCAGCAGCTCCCGGGACAGGGGCTTTGCCACTGAAGCTTTCTTT. Protein product: CASSSRDRGFATEAFF.

The rearrangement links TRBV28 to TRBJ1-1; D may be TRBD1 (5 bases). Trimming stripped 2 bases from V and 7 bases from J, with 14 bases between. CDR3 length: 14 residues. The germline gives CDR1 MDHEN, CDR2 SYDVKM. The CDR3, as DNA: TGTGCCAGCAGTTTACAGGGCTCCGGGGGTGAAGCTTTCTTT. The encoded protein is CASSLQGSGGEAFF.

V usage is TRBV5-5 and J usage is TRBJ2-7; 9 nucleotides agree with TRBD1. J lost 2 bases, V lost 1 base, and 1 base had no gene match. Germline V gene data show CDR1 as SGHKS and CDR2 as YYEKEE (reference sequence). The CDR3 loop spans 14 amino acids. DNA of the CDR3: TGTGCCAGCAGCTTGTGGGACAGGGCCTACGAGCAGTACTTC. Its protein product is CASSLWDRAYEQYF.